One and the same sample provided the 17 T cell receptor beta chains below, sequenced in a study of spatial heterogeneity in lung cancer. The time point: sample taken at primary tumor resection. The sequenced material consisted of unsorted whole RNA from tumor, nontumor lung or frozen PBMC. MiXCR, run by TCRdb on the 5' RACE reads, gives a single entry per CDR3 protein. The table includes 50,000 to 65,000 distinct CDR3 sequences, roughly 7.9% detected once. The source material was PBMCs, sampled at surgery. These receptors were collected from a female donor with early-stage non-small cell lung cancer.

To note about this clonotype: A much larger clone lies a single base off, so this may be a read error. The chain recombines TRBV28 with TRBJ2-3, with TRBD2 matching over 10 bases. V shed 5 bases, J shed 6 bases, and the junction held 8 bases outside the gene matches. Per the germline V gene, CDR1 is MDHEN and CDR2 is SYDVKM. The CDR3 is 15 residues long. CDR3 loop: CASSAQAGGLDTQYF. The CDR3 bases are TGTGCCAGCAGTGCGCAAGCGGGGGGGCTGGATACGCAGTATTTT.

V and J are TRBV7-8 and TRBJ2-3; TRBD2 aligns across 9 bases. The J segment lost 2 bases and the V segment lost 3 bases, leaving 3 bases of the junction unmatched. Germline CDR1 and CDR2: SGHVS and FQNEAQ. The CDR3 consists of 15 residues. The CDR3 protein is CASSLTSGPTDTQYF. CDR3 nucleotide sequence: TGTGCCAGCAGCTTGACTAGCGGCCCCACAGATACGCAGTATTTT.

V is TRBV11-1 and J is TRBJ2-7, with TRBD1 matching 7 bases. Germline-derived CDR1 and CDR2 are SGHAT and FQDESV (reference sequence). The CDR3 runs 18 residues. Losses at the gene ends were 5 bases for V and 3 bases for J; bases not matched to a gene: 19. The CDR3 region is CASSADRRSTRFHYEQYF. The CDR3 bases are TGTGCCAGCAGCGCGGACAGGAGATCGACTCGTTTTCACTACGAGCAGTACTTC.

This clonotype was recorded many times. This rearrangement joins TRBV3-1 to TRBJ1-1; tentative D call: TRBD1 (5 bases). V was clipped by 1 base and J by 5 bases, with 8 bases between them. CDR3 length: 13 amino acids. Germline CDR1 and CDR2: LGHDT and YNNKEL (reference sequence). The CDR3 protein is CASSQGRGTEAFF. The CDR3 DNA is TGTGCCAGCAGCCAAGGAAGGGGTACTGAAGCTTTCTTT.

This clonotype was picked up a small number of times. V and J are TRBV9 and TRBJ2-1; possibly TRBD1 or TRBD2 for D (7 bases each). Deletions cut 0 bases from V and 7 bases from J, with 14 bases between. CDR1 and CDR2 from the germline V gene are SGDLS and YYNGEE. CDR3 length: 15 residues. For the CDR3, the DNA is TGTGCCAGCAGCGTAGGGGACAGAGCGGGGAATGAGCAGTTCTTC. Protein sequence: CASSVGDRAGNEQFF.

The sample holds many counts of this clonotype. The rearrangement links TRBV5-1 to TRBJ2-7; D gene uncertain. Trimming cost V 2 bases and J 5 bases, with 20 bases left between them. CDR3 size: 16 residues. Germline CDR1 is SGHRS and CDR2 is YFSETQ. CDR3 amino acids: CASSFECRPRTDEQYV. The DNA for the CDR3 is TGCGCCAGCAGCTTCGAGTGCAGGCCTCGTACCGACGAGCAGTACGTC.

This clonotype was counted ten times or more. The chain carries TRBV28 and TRBJ2-3; D ambiguous. CDR1 and CDR2 from the germline V gene are MDHEN and SYDVKM. The CDR3 sequence is 12 residues long. Trimming took 2 bases from V and 6 from J, leaving 6 bases between them. CDR3 bases: TGTGCCAGCAGTTTACTAGGGGATACGCAGTATTTT. Amino acids: CASSLLGDTQYF.

This clonotype turned up a few times. The chain combines TRBV7-3 with TRBJ2-2; D not certain. Trimming removed 5 bases from V and 3 bases from J, with 7 bases in between. The CDR3 is made up of 13 amino acids. CDR1 is SGHTA and CDR2 is FQGTGA in the germline V gene. The DNA for the CDR3 is TGTGCCAGCAGCAGGGCCGACACCGGGGAGCTGTTTTTT. Translated, it gives CASSRADTGELFF.

This clonotype turned up a few times. The V gene is TRBV19, the J gene TRBJ2-6; no clear D gene. Germline V lookup: CDR1 LNHDA, CDR2 SQIVND (reference sequence). The CDR3 is made up of 16 amino acids. The ends were cut back, 6 bases at V and 7 bases at J, with 19 bases in the middle. The CDR3 loop is CASSRTTFRRANVLTF. The CDR3 coding sequence is TGTGCCAGTAGCCGGACGACGTTTCGTAGAGCCAACGTCCTGACTTTC.

This chain uses TRBV5-1 with TRBJ1-1; weak D call: TRBD1 (6 bases). Trimming left V 2 bases short and J 7 bases short, with 21 bases between. CDR3 size: 16 residues. In germline, CDR1 is SGHRS, CDR2 YFSETQ. The CDR3, as DNA: TGCGCCAGCAGCTTCCGAAACAGGGCTCACGACGGTGAAGCTTTCTTT. Its translation is CASSFRNRAHDGEAFF.

A word on this clonotype: With a much larger clone just one base away, this may be a read error. The chain uses TRBV6-6 and TRBJ1-6, with D unclear. This CDR3 has 16 residues. Per germline, CDR1 MNHNY and CDR2 SVGAGI (reference sequence). In nucleotides, the CDR3 is TGTGCCAGCAGTTACGGCACGAGCTCCTATAATTCACACCTCCACTTT. Its translation is CASSYGTSSYNSHLHF.

There are many counts of this clonotype. The chain links TRBV27 to TRBJ1-1; 8 positions match TRBD1. Germline V gene sequence: CDR1 MNHEY, CDR2 SMNVEV (reference sequence). The J segment lost 2 bases and the V segment lost 7 bases, leaving 6 bases of the junction unmatched. The CDR3 is 14 residues long. CDR3 coding DNA: TGTGCCAGCAACCGACAGGGGCCAAACACTGAAGCTTTCTTT. It is translated as CASNRQGPNTEAFF.

The chain employs TRBV5-6 and TRBJ2-7; TRBD2 matches at 8 bases. V shed 4 bases and J 0 bases; nucleotides not matched to a gene: 9. CDR3 length: 16 amino acids. Germline loops: CDR1 SGHDT, CDR2 YYEEEE. The CDR3 reads CASSAGGRLPSYEQYF. CDR3 coding DNA: TGTGCCAGCAGCGCGGGGGGCCGACTTCCCTCCTACGAGCAGTACTTC.

Ten or more counts support this clonotype. This chain uses TRBV12-3 or TRBV12-4 with TRBJ1-1, with TRBD1 identical over 7 bases. The CDR3 sequence is 14 residues long. V shed 3 bases, J shed 5 bases, and the junction held 6 bases outside the gene matches. The CDR3 region has the DNA TGTGCCAGCAGTTTCGCACAGGGGCGGACTGAAGCTTTCTTT. Encoded protein: CASSFAQGRTEAFF.

The V gene is TRBV14, the J gene TRBJ2-2; the D is unclear. In germline, CDR1 is SGHDN, CDR2 FVKESK. Between the trimmed V and J ends, which lost 4 bases and 8 bases, there was a span of 11 bases. CDR3 length: 13 amino acids. CDR3: CASSPDNTGELFF. Here the CDR3 DNA reads TGTGCCAGCAGCCCCGACAATACTGGGGAGCTGTTTTTT.

This clonotype was counted at least ten times. V gene TRBV5-1 combines with J gene TRBJ2-3; 7 nucleotides line up with TRBD2. Per germline, CDR1 SGHRS and CDR2 YFSETQ. This CDR3 region has 16 residues. The trim removed 6 bases at V and 1 base at J, leaving 11 bases unmatched. The CDR3 loop is CASTTSSGGGTDTQYF. DNA for the CDR3: TGCGCCAGCACCACTTCCTCTGGGGGGGGCACAGATACGCAGTATTTT.

The genes are TRBV5-1 and TRBJ1-1, with 7 bases fitting TRBD1. V gave up 5 bases and J gave up 0 bases; unmatched junction bases: 4. The CDR3 runs to 14 residues. Germline CDR1 is SGHRS and CDR2 is YFSETQ. CDR3 in amino acids: CASRYGQVNTEAFF. The CDR3 DNA is TGCGCCAGCAGGTATGGACAGGTGAACACTGAAGCTTTCTTT. Looking up the rest from reference TRBV5-1 and TRBJ1-1 gives the full variable domain: KAGVTQTPRYLIKTRGQQVTLSCSPISGHRSVSWYQQTPGQGLQFLFEYFSETQRNKGNFPGRFSGRQFSNSRSEMNVSTLELGDSALYLCASRYGQVNTEAFFGQGTRLTVV.